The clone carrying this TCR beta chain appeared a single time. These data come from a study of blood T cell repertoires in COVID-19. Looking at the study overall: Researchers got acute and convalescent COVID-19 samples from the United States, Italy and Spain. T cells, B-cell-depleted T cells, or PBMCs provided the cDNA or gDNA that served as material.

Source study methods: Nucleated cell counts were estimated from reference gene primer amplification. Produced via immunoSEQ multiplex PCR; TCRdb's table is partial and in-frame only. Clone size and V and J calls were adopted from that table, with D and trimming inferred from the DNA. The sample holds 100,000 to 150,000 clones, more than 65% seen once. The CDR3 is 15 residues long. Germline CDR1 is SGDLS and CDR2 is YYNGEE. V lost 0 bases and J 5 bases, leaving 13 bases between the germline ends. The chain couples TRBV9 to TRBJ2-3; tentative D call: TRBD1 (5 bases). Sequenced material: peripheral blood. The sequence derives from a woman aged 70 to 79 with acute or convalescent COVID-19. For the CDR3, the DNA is TGTGCCAGCAGCGTAGCTAAGGGGCTGGGAGATACGCAGTATTTT. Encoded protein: CASSVAKGLGDTQYF.